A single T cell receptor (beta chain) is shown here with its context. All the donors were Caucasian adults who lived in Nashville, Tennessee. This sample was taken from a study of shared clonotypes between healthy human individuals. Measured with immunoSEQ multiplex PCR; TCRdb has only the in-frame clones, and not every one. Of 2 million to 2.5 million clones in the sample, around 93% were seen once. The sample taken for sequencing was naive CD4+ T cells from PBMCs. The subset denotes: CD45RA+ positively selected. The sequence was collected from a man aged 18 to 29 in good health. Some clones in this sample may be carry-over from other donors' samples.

The DNA of the CDR3 is TGTGCCAGCAGTTTATTCGGAATCATGGGGGTCAGCCCTAGCACAGATACGCAGTATTTT. The encoded protein is CASSLFGIMGVSPSTDTQYF. This rearrangement joins TRBV27 to TRBJ2-3, with D perhaps assigned TRBD1 or TRBD2 (5 bases each). Germline values: CDR1 MNHEY, CDR2 SMNVEV (reference sequence). The V end lost 1 base, the J end lost 0 bases, and 23 bases lay between the germline ends. The CDR3 spans 20 residues.